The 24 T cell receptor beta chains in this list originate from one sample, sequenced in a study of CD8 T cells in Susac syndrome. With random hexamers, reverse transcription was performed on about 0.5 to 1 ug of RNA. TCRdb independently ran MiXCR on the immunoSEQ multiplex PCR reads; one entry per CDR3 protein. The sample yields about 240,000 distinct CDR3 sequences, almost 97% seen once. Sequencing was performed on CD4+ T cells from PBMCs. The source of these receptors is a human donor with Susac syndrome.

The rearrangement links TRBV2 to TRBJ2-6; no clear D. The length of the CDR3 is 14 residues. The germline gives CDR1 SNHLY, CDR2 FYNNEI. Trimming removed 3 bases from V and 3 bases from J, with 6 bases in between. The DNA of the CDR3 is TGTGCCAGCAGTGATGGACGTGGGGCCAACGTCCTGACTTTC. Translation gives CASSDGRGANVLTF.

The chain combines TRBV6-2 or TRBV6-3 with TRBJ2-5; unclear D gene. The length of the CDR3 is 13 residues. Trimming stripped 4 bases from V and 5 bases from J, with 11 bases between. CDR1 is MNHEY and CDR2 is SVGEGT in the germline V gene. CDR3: CASSFLLGETQYF. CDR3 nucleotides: TGTGCCAGCAGTTTTTTATTGGGTGAGACCCAGTACTTC.

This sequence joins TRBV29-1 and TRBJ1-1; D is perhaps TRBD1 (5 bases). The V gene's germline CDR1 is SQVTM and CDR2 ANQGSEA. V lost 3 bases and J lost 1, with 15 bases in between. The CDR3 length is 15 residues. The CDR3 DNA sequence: TGCAGCGTTGAGAGGGGTACCCTTGGGAACACTGAAGCTTTCTTT. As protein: CSVERGTLGNTEAFF.

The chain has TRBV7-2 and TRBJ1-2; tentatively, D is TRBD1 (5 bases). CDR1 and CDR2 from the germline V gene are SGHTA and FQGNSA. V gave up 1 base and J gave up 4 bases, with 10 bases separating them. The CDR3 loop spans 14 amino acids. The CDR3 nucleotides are TGTGCCAGCAGCTTAGATGGGGGGATCTATGGCTACACCTTC. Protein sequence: CASSLDGGIYGYTF.

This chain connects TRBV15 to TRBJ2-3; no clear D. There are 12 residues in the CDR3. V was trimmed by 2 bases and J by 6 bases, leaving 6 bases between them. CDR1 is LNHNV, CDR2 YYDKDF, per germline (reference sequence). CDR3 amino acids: CATSRKEDTQYF. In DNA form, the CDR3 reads TGTGCCACCAGCAGAAAAGAGGATACGCAGTATTTT.

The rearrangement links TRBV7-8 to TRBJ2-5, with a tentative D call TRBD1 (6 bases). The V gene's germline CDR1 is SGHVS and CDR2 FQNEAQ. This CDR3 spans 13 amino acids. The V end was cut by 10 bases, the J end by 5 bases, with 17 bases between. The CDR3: CATGESTGETQYF. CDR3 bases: TGTGCCACAGGGGAGTCCACCGGGGAGACCCAGTACTTC. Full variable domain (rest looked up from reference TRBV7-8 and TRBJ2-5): GAGVSQSPRYKVAKRGQDVALRCDPISGHVSLFWYQQALGQGPEFLTYFQNEAQLDKSGLPSDRFFAERPEGSVSTLKIQRTQQEDSAVYLCATGESTGETQYFGPGTRLLVL.

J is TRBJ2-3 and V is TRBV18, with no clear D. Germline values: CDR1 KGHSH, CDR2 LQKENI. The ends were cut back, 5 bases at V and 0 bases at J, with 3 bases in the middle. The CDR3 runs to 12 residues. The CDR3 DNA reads TGTGCCAGCTCAAACAGCACAGATACGCAGTATTTT. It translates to CASSNSTDTQYF. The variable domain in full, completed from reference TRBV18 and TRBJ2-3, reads NAGVMQNPRHLVRRRGQEARLRCSPMKGHSHVYWYRQLPEEGLKFMVYLQKENIIDESGMPKERFSAEFPKEGPSILRIQQVVRGDSAAYFCASSNSTDTQYFGPGTRLTVL.

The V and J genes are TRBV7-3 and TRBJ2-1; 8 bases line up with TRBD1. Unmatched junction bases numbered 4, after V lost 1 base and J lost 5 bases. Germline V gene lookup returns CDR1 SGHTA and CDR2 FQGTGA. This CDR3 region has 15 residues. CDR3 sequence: CASSLIGQGDNEQFF. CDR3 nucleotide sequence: TGTGCCAGCAGCTTAATTGGACAGGGTGACAATGAGCAGTTCTTC.

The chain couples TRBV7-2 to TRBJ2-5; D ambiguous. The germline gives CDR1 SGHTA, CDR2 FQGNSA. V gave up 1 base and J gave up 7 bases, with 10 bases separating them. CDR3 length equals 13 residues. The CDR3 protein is CASSLDPSGTQYF. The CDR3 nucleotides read TGTGCCAGCAGCTTAGACCCATCAGGGACCCAGTACTTC.

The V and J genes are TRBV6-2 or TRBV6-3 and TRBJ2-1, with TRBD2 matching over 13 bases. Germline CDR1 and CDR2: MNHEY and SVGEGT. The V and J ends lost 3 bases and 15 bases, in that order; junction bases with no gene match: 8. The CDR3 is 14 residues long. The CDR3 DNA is TGTGCCAGCAGTTATGAACTAGCGGGAGGGCCGCCGTTCTTC. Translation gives CASSYELAGGPPFF.

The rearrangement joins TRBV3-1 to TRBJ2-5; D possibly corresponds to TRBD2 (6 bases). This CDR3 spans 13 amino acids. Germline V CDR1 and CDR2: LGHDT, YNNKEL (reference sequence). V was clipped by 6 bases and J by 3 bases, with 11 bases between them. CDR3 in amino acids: CASRRGGEETQYF. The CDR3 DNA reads TGTGCCAGCAGACGTGGAGGGGAAGAGACCCAGTACTTC.

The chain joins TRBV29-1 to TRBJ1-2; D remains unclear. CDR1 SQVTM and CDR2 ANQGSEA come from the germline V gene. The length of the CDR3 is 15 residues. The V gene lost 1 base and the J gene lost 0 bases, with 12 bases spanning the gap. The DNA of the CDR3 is TGCAGCGTTGAAGGGACCCACGAATCTAACTATGGCTACACCTTC. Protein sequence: CSVEGTHESNYGYTF.

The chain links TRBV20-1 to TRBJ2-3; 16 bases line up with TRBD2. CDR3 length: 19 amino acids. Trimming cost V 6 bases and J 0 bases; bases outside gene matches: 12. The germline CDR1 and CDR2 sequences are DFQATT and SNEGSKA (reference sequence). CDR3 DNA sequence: TGCAGTGCCCCCGAGGGACTAGCGGGAGGGACAGCAAGCACAGATACGCAGTATTTT. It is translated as CSAPEGLAGGTASTDTQYF.

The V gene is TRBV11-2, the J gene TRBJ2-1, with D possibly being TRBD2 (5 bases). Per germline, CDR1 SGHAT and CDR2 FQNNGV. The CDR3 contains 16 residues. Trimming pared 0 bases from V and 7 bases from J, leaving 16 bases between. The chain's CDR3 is CASSLDRGSQGNEQFF. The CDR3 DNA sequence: TGTGCCAGCAGCTTAGATCGCGGGTCCCAAGGGAATGAGCAGTTCTTC.

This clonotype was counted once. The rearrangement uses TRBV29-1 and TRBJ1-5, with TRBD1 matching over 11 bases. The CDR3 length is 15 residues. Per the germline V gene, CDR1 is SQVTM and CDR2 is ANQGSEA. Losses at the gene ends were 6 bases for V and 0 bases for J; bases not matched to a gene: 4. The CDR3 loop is CSVGTGGSSNQPQHF. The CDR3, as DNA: TGCAGCGTCGGGACAGGGGGATCTAGCAATCAGCCCCAGCATTTT.

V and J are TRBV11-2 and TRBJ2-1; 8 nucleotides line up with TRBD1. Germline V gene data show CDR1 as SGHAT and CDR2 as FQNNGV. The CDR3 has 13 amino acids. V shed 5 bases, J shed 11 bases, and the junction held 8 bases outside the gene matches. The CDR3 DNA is TGTGCCAGCAGCGGGACAGGCCAGCCCAAGCAGTTCTTC. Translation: CASSGTGQPKQFF. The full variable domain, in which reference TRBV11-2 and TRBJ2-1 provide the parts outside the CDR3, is EAGVAQSPRYKIIEKRQSVAFWCNPISGHATLYWYQQILGQGPKLLIQFQNNGVVDDSQLPKDRFSAERLKGVDSTLKIQPAKLEDSAVYLCASSGTGQPKQFFGPGTRLTVL.

The CDR3 DNA reads as TGTGCCTGGAGTCCCAATAGCGGGGGCACAGATACGCAGTATTTT. It translates to CAWSPNSGGTDTQYF. The chain carries TRBV30 and TRBJ2-3, with TRBD2 matching over 8 bases. After removal of 2 bases from V and 1 base from J, the junction contained 5 bases not matched to a gene. Germline V gene sequence: CDR1 GTSNPN, CDR2 SVGIG (reference sequence). The CDR3 is 15 residues long.

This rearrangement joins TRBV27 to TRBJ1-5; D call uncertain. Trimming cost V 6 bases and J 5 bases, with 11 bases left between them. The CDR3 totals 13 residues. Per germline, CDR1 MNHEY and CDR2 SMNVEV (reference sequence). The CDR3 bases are TGTGCCAGCAGCCCTCTTGGGTATCAGCCCCAGCATTTT. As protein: CASSPLGYQPQHF.

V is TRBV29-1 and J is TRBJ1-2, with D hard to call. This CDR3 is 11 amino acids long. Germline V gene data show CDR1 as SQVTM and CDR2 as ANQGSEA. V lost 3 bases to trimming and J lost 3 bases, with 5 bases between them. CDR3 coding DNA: TGCAGCGTTGACAGTGACTATGGCTACACCTTC. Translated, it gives CSVDSDYGYTF.

The CDR3 nucleotides read TGTGCCAGCAGCCAGAGGGACAGAGAGCAGTTCTTC. Amino acids: CASSQRDREQFF. The V call is TRBV3-1, the J call TRBJ2-1, with 7 bases aligning to TRBD1. The CDR3 has 12 residues. CDR1 LGHDT and CDR2 YNNKEL come from the germline V gene (reference sequence). With V trimmed by 3 bases and J by 10 bases, 3 bases remained unmatched.

CDR3 DNA sequence: TGCGCCAGCACCCTTAGCGGGAGGGTGAATGAGCAGTTCTTC. Residues: CASTLSGRVNEQFF. The gene calls are TRBV5-1 and TRBJ2-1, with 11 bases aligning to TRBD2. Germline values: CDR1 SGHRS, CDR2 YFSETQ. This CDR3 has 14 residues. Trimming took 6 bases from V and 7 from J; bases not matched to a gene: 6.

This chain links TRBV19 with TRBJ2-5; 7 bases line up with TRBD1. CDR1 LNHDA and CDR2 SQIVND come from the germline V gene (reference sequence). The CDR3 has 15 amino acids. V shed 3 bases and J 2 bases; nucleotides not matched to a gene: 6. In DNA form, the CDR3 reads TGTGCCAGTAGTATTTCCCGGGACAGACAAGAGACCCAGTACTTC. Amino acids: CASSISRDRQETQYF.

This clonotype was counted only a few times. The CDR3 loop reads CSARTSGRYNEQFF. The CDR3, as DNA: TGCAGTGCTAGGACTAGCGGGAGATACAATGAGCAGTTCTTC. The rearrangement links TRBV20-1 to TRBJ2-1; 12 bases align to TRBD2. Germline assignment: CDR1 DFQATT and CDR2 SNEGSKA (reference sequence). Trimming cost V 3 bases and J 4 bases; bases outside gene matches: 1. CDR3 length: 14 amino acids.

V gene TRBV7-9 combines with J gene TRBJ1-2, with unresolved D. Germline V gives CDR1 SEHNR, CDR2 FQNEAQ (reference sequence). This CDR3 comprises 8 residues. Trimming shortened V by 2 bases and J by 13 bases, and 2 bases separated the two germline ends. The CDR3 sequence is CASSLPTF. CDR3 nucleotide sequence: TGTGCCAGCAGCTTACCCACCTTC.